This T cell receptor beta chain comes out of a study of blood T cell repertoires in COVID-19. The study drew participants aged roughly 18 to 95 years from 24 US areas. The CDR3 runs to 17 residues. The germline V gene has CDR1 MDHEN and CDR2 SYDVKM. V lost 5 bases to trimming and J lost 5 bases; unmatched junction nucleotides: 10. Only in-frame clones appear in the TCRdb table, and some are missing; sequencing was by immunoSEQ multiplex PCR. Altogether a few hundred thousand clones are present, about 90% being singletons, with the ten largest covering approximately 1.5%. The sample taken for sequencing was PBMCs or T cells enriched from blood (not recorded which). This receptor was identified in a woman under 30 with acute COVID-19. This chain links TRBV28 with TRBJ1-4, with TRBD1 matching over 11 bases. The CDR3 region has the DNA TGTGCCAGCAGTCAGTCCCGGGACAGGGGGAAGAATGAAAAACTGTTTTTT. It encodes CASSQSRDRGKNEKLFF.